A selection of T cell receptor beta chains follows, all from one sample in a study of early T cells in non-severe SARS-CoV-2 infection. MiXCR, applied by TCRdb to the 5' RACE reads, yields one record per CDR3 protein. The data contain 100,000 to 150,000 distinct CDR3 sequences, about 16% of them seen just once; the ten biggest clones take up 21%. Sequencing was performed on whole blood. Receptor source: an adult who was a healthcare worker with PCR-confirmed SARS-CoV-2 infection or an uninfected control (not recorded which). Each CDR3 is given with its conserved first and last residue. Each record gives: J gene, D gene, clone size, V gene, CDR3 DNA, CDR3 protein. The D gene is left open where the match is weak. Not every row has a clone size; where given, it reads once, few, many or a size class.

J gene: TRBJ2-5; D gene: -; clone size: few; V gene: TRBV6-6; CDR3 DNA: TGTGCCAGCCATATTGGGGGAGGAGAGACCCAGTACTTC; CDR3 protein: CASHIGGGETQYF
J gene: TRBJ2-3; D gene: -; clone size: -; V gene: TRBV7-3; CDR3 DNA: TGTGCCAGCAGCATATCACAGGTGGCTAGCACAGATACGCAGTATTTT; CDR3 protein: CASSISQVASTDTQYF
J gene: TRBJ2-1; D gene: -; clone size: many; V gene: TRBV20-1; CDR3 DNA: TGCAGTGCTAGACTAGCTTTTCACTCCTACAATGAGCAGTTCTTC; CDR3 protein: CSARLAFHSYNEQFF
J gene: TRBJ1-1; D gene: -; clone size: few; V gene: TRBV20-1; CDR3 DNA: TGCAGTGCCCCTCCCCCGGTTGGGAACACTGAAGCTTTCTTT; CDR3 protein: CSAPPPVGNTEAFF
J gene: TRBJ2-7; D gene: TRBD1; clone size: -; V gene: TRBV6-2/TRBV6-3; CDR3 DNA: TGTGCCAGCAATCAATCACCTTCCGGGACAGGCCTCTACGAGCAGTACTTC; CDR3 protein: CASNQSPSGTGLYEQYF
J gene: TRBJ1-1; D gene: -; clone size: -; V gene: TRBV6-1; CDR3 DNA: TGTGCCAGCACCTCTAAGGGCAGGAACACTGAAGCTTTCTTT; CDR3 protein: CASTSKGRNTEAFF
J gene: TRBJ2-1; D gene: -; clone size: many; V gene: TRBV10-3; CDR3 DNA: TGTGCCATCGGGGACGCCTACAATGAGCAGTTCTTC; CDR3 protein: CAIGDAYNEQFF
J gene: TRBJ2-5; D gene: -; clone size: few; V gene: TRBV10-1; CDR3 DNA: TGCGCCAGCAGGTATACAGGGCACCTAAGAAAGACCCAGTACTTC; CDR3 protein: CASRYTGHLRKTQYF
J gene: TRBJ1-4; D gene: TRBD1; clone size: few; V gene: TRBV6-6; CDR3 DNA: TGTGCCAGCAGGCCAGGGACAGCTAATGAAAAACTGTTTTTT; CDR3 protein: CASRPGTANEKLFF
J gene: TRBJ2-7; D gene: TRBD2; clone size: few; V gene: TRBV7-9; CDR3 DNA: TGTGCCAGCAGCTTCGCTAGCGGGGGGCCCCAGTACTTC; CDR3 protein: CASSFASGGPQYF
J gene: TRBJ2-1; D gene: -; clone size: many; V gene: TRBV14; CDR3 DNA: TGTGCCAGCAGCCAAGTTTATTGGGGGCAAATGGTCAATGAGCAGTTCTTC; CDR3 protein: CASSQVYWGQMVNEQFF
J gene: TRBJ1-6; D gene: -; clone size: once; V gene: TRBV6-1; CDR3 DNA: TGTGCCAGCACCCAGGGGCGCCGGTGGTATTCACCCCTCCACTTT; CDR3 protein: CASTQGRRWYSPLHF
J gene: TRBJ1-1; D gene: -; clone size: -; V gene: TRBV29-1; CDR3 DNA: TGCAGCGTTGTGAGTGGGCAAATAAACACTGAAGCTTTCTTT; CDR3 protein: CSVVSGQINTEAFF
J gene: TRBJ2-2; D gene: -; clone size: -; V gene: TRBV5-5; CDR3 DNA: TGTGCCAGCAGCTTGGAGTCCTCCACCGGGGAGCTGTTTTTT; CDR3 protein: CASSLESSTGELFF
J gene: TRBJ2-2; D gene: -; clone size: -; V gene: TRBV12-3/TRBV12-4; CDR3 DNA: TGTGCCAGCACCTCTCGGGGCTGGGCCGGGGAGCTGTTTTTT; CDR3 protein: CASTSRGWAGELFF
J gene: TRBJ1-1; D gene: -; clone size: -; V gene: TRBV7-9; CDR3 DNA: TGTGCCAGCAGCTTAGCGCAAGGGCACAACACTGAAGCTTTCTTT; CDR3 protein: CASSLAQGHNTEAFF
J gene: TRBJ1-4; D gene: -; clone size: few; V gene: TRBV7-9; CDR3 DNA: TGTGCCAGCAGCCCACCAGGGGACCCTAATGAAAAACTGTTTTTT; CDR3 protein: CASSPPGDPNEKLFF
J gene: TRBJ2-5; D gene: TRBD1; clone size: many; V gene: TRBV7-8; CDR3 DNA: TGTGCCAGCAGCGGCCGGGACAGGGGGATAGAGACCCAGTACTTC; CDR3 protein: CASSGRDRGIETQYF
J gene: TRBJ2-2; D gene: TRBD2; clone size: -; V gene: TRBV7-2; CDR3 DNA: TGTGCCAGCAGCCGATTAGCGGGGGGGCCGAGCGGGGAGCTGTTTTTT; CDR3 protein: CASSRLAGGPSGELFF
J gene: TRBJ2-5; D gene: -; clone size: many; V gene: TRBV27; CDR3 DNA: TGTGCCAGCATGGTCAGGGGAACAGGGAGTACGACCCAGTACTTC; CDR3 protein: CASMVRGTGSTTQYF
J gene: TRBJ1-5; D gene: TRBD1; clone size: -; V gene: TRBV27; CDR3 DNA: TGTGCCAGCAGTTCGGACAGGGGCAATCAGCCCCAGCATTTT; CDR3 protein: CASSSDRGNQPQHF
J gene: TRBJ1-4; D gene: TRBD1; clone size: few; V gene: TRBV7-9; CDR3 DNA: TGTGCCAGCAGCTTACGGGGACAGAATAATGAAAAACTGTTTTTT; CDR3 protein: CASSLRGQNNEKLFF
J gene: TRBJ2-1; D gene: -; clone size: -; V gene: TRBV7-9; CDR3 DNA: TGTGCCAGCAGCGGCCGAGGTTGGTTGGTGGGAAAGCAGTTCTTC; CDR3 protein: CASSGRGWLVGKQFF
J gene: TRBJ2-1; D gene: TRBD2; clone size: -; V gene: TRBV13; CDR3 DNA: TGTGCCAGCGGCCGCGGGGGGGCCATGAGCTCCTACAATGAGCAGTTCTTC; CDR3 protein: CASGRGGAMSSYNEQFF
J gene: TRBJ2-7; D gene: TRBD1; clone size: few; V gene: TRBV6-1; CDR3 DNA: TGTGCCAGCAGTGATGGGTACAGGGGGCGCGAGCAGTACTTC; CDR3 protein: CASSDGYRGREQYF
J gene: TRBJ1-5; D gene: -; clone size: many; V gene: TRBV7-2; CDR3 DNA: TGTGCCAGCAGCTCAGGCCTTTCCCCTCAGCCCCAGCATTTT; CDR3 protein: CASSSGLSPQPQHF
J gene: TRBJ2-7; D gene: TRBD1; clone size: many; V gene: TRBV5-4; CDR3 DNA: TGTGCCAGCAGCTCGAACAGGGGGTCCTACGAGCAGTACTTC; CDR3 protein: CASSSNRGSYEQYF
J gene: TRBJ1-6; D gene: TRBD1; clone size: -; V gene: TRBV4-1; CDR3 DNA: TGCGCCAGCAGCTTGCCCATCCACCGACAGGGAGGAGGTTCACCCCTCCACTTT; CDR3 protein: CASSLPIHRQGGGSPLHF
J gene: TRBJ2-5; D gene: -; clone size: many; V gene: TRBV4-1; CDR3 DNA: TGCGCCAGCAGCCCCGTAACAGGGCCCGCCATTGAGACCCAGTACTTC; CDR3 protein: CASSPVTGPAIETQYF
J gene: TRBJ1-1; D gene: -; clone size: -; V gene: TRBV3-1; CDR3 DNA: TGTGCCAGCAGCCAAGTTGGGGGGTCGGTAGCTTTCTTT; CDR3 protein: CASSQVGGSVAFF
J gene: TRBJ2-6; D gene: -; clone size: few; V gene: TRBV29-1; CDR3 DNA: TGCAGCGTTGTGGGGACTGGGGCCAACGTCCTGACTTTC; CDR3 protein: CSVVGTGANVLTF
J gene: TRBJ2-5; D gene: -; clone size: few; V gene: TRBV5-1; CDR3 DNA: TGCGCCAGCAACCTACCAGGTCAAGAGACCCAGTACTTC; CDR3 protein: CASNLPGQETQYF
J gene: TRBJ1-1; D gene: -; clone size: -; V gene: TRBV30; CDR3 DNA: TGTGCCTGGAGTTTAGGGCTGAACACTGAAGCTTTCTTT; CDR3 protein: CAWSLGLNTEAFF
J gene: TRBJ1-5; D gene: TRBD1; clone size: few; V gene: TRBV7-3; CDR3 DNA: TGTGCCAGCGCCACAGGGGATGGGCAGCCCCAGCATTTT; CDR3 protein: CASATGDGQPQHF
J gene: TRBJ2-3; D gene: -; clone size: -; V gene: TRBV7-9; CDR3 DNA: TGTGCCAGCAGCCAGGGGGAGGTCGATACGCAGTATTTT; CDR3 protein: CASSQGEVDTQYF
J gene: TRBJ2-3; D gene: TRBD2; clone size: -; V gene: TRBV2; CDR3 DNA: TGTGCCAGCAGTGTCTTTCTAGCGGGGGACCATACGCAGTATTTT; CDR3 protein: CASSVFLAGDHTQYF
J gene: TRBJ2-2; D gene: -; clone size: few; V gene: TRBV18; CDR3 DNA: TGTGCCAGCTCACCATTGCCGGGGGGCTCCACCGGGGAGCTGTTTTTT; CDR3 protein: CASSPLPGGSTGELFF
J gene: TRBJ1-2; D gene: TRBD1; clone size: few; V gene: TRBV10-3; CDR3 DNA: TGTGCCATTGCCCGGGACAGGGGAGGATCTAACTATGGCTACACCTTC; CDR3 protein: CAIARDRGGSNYGYTF
J gene: TRBJ1-6; D gene: -; clone size: few; V gene: TRBV28; CDR3 DNA: TGTGCCAGCAAAGGGCCGGGTTATAATTCACCCCTCCACTTT; CDR3 protein: CASKGPGYNSPLHF
J gene: TRBJ1-5; D gene: -; clone size: -; V gene: TRBV10-3; CDR3 DNA: TGTGCCATCAGTGCTTCGGGGGACAATCAGCCCCAGCATTTT; CDR3 protein: CAISASGDNQPQHF
J gene: TRBJ1-6; D gene: -; clone size: -; V gene: TRBV21-1; CDR3 DNA: TGTGCCAGCACCGACGAAGTCAATTCACCCCTCCACTTT; CDR3 protein: CASTDEVNSPLHF
J gene: TRBJ2-7; D gene: TRBD1; clone size: few; V gene: TRBV25-1; CDR3 DNA: TGTGCCAGCAGTGAATTTGAGGGGGCTTCCTTCTACGAGCAGTACTTC; CDR3 protein: CASSEFEGASFYEQYF
J gene: TRBJ1-1; D gene: -; clone size: -; V gene: TRBV12-3/TRBV12-4; CDR3 DNA: TGTGTCAGCAGTCCACGGTCGGTCGCTAACACTGAAGCTTTCTTT; CDR3 protein: CVSSPRSVANTEAFF
J gene: TRBJ1-1; D gene: -; clone size: -; V gene: TRBV20-1; CDR3 DNA: TGCAGTACACAGGTGAACACTGAAGCTTTCTTT; CDR3 protein: CSTQVNTEAFF
J gene: TRBJ1-2; D gene: TRBD1; clone size: -; V gene: TRBV7-2; CDR3 DNA: TGTGCCAGCAGCCCGGACAGGGATAATGGCTACACCTTC; CDR3 protein: CASSPDRDNGYTF
J gene: TRBJ1-1; D gene: -; clone size: few; V gene: TRBV11-2; CDR3 DNA: TGTGCCAGCAGCTTAAGGGGGGGGCCCAACACTGAAGCTTTCTTT; CDR3 protein: CASSLRGGPNTEAFF
J gene: TRBJ1-2; D gene: -; clone size: -; V gene: TRBV3-1; CDR3 DNA: TGTGCCAGCAGCACGGGCTCGTACTATGGCTACACCTTC; CDR3 protein: CASSTGSYYGYTF
J gene: TRBJ2-5; D gene: -; clone size: few; V gene: TRBV5-1; CDR3 DNA: TGCGCCAGCAGCTTGGGTTCCGCGGGGACCCAGTACTTC; CDR3 protein: CASSLGSAGTQYF
J gene: TRBJ2-7; D gene: TRBD1; clone size: few; V gene: TRBV5-1; CDR3 DNA: TGCGCCAGCAGCCGTGACAGGGAATACGAGCAGTACTTC; CDR3 protein: CASSRDREYEQYF
J gene: TRBJ2-7; D gene: -; clone size: -; V gene: TRBV10-3; CDR3 DNA: TGTGCCATCAGTGAGGCCTTGGGCCGGGCCTACGAGCAGTACTTC; CDR3 protein: CAISEALGRAYEQYF
J gene: TRBJ2-1; D gene: -; clone size: -; V gene: TRBV2; CDR3 DNA: TGTGCCAGCAGTAGCGCCCCATTTAATGAGCAGTTCTTC; CDR3 protein: CASSSAPFNEQFF
J gene: TRBJ2-1; D gene: -; clone size: few; V gene: TRBV7-9; CDR3 DNA: TGTGCCAGCAGGGGAGATTTGAATGAGCAGTTCTTC; CDR3 protein: CASRGDLNEQFF